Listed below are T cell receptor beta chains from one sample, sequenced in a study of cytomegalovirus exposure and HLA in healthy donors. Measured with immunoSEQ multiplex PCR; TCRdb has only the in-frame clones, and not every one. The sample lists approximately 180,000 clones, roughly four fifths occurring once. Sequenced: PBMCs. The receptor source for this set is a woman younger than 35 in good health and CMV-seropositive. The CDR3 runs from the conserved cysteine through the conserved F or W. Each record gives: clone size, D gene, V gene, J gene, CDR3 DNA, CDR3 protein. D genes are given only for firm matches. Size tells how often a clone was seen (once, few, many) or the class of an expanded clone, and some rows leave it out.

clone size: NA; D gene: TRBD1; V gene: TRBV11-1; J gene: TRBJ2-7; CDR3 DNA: TGTGCCAGCTCTGGACAGGCAACCTACGAGCAGTACTTC; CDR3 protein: CASSGQATYEQYF
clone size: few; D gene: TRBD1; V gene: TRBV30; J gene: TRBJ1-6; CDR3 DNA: TGTGCCTGCTTACGGACAGGGGGGCATTCACCCCTCCACTTT; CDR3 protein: CACLRTGGHSPLHF
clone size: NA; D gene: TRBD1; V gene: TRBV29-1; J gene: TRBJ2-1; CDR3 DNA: TGCAGCGTTGATGGAATCGGGACAGCGTCGATAGAGCAGTTCTTC; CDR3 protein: CSVDGIGTASIEQFF
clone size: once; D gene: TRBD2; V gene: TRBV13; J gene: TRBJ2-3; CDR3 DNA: TGTGCCAGCAGCCTCCGACTAGCGGGCACAGATACGCAGTATTTT; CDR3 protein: CASSLRLAGTDTQYF
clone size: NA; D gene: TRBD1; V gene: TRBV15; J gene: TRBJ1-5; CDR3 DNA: TGTGCCACCAGCGAAACCCGGGACAGGGGGCAGGAGCCCCAGCATTTT; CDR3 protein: CATSETRDRGQEPQHF
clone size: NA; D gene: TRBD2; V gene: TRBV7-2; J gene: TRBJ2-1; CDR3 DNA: TGTGCCAGCAGCTCTACTAGCGGGGGGGTAAATGAGCAGTTCTTC; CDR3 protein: CASSSTSGGVNEQFF
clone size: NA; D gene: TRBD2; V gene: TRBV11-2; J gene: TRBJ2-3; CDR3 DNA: TGTGCCAGCAGCTTAGCGGGGGGGACAGATACGCAGTATTTT; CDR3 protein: CASSLAGGTDTQYF
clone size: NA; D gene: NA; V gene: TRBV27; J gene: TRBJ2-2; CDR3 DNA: TGTGCCAGCACTGACAGGGATGGGGGGACCGGGGAGCTGTTTTTT; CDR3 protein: CASTDRDGGTGELFF
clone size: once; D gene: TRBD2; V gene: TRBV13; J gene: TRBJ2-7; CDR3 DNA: TGTGCCAGCAGCTCCCCCCTAGCGGGGGGGCGTTACGAGCAGTACTTC; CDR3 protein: CASSSPLAGGRYEQYF
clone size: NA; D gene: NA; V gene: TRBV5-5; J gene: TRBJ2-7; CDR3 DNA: TGTGCCAGCGTGCAGGGTCAGATCGGCTACGAGCAGTACTTC; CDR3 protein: CASVQGQIGYEQYF
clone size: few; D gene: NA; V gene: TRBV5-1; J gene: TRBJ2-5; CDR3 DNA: TGCGCCAGCAGCCCCGCGGCCCACCAAGAGACCCAGTACTTC; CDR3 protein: CASSPAAHQETQYF